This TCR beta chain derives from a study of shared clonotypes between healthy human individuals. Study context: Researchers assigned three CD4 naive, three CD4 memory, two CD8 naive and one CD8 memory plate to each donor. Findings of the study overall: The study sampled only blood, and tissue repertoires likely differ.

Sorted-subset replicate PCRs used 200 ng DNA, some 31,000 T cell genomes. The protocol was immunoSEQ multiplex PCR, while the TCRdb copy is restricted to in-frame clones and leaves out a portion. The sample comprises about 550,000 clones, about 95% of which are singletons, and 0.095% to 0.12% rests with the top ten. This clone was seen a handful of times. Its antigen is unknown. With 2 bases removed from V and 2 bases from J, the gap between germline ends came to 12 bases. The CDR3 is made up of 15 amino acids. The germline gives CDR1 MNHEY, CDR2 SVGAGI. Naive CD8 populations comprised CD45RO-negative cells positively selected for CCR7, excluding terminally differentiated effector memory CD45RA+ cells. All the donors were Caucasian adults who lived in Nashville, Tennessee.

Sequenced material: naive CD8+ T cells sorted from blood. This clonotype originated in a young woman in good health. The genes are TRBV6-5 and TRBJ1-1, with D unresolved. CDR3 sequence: CASSYALAGNTEAFF. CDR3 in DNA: TGTGCCAGCAGTTACGCCCTCGCTGGTAACACTGAAGCTTTCTTT.